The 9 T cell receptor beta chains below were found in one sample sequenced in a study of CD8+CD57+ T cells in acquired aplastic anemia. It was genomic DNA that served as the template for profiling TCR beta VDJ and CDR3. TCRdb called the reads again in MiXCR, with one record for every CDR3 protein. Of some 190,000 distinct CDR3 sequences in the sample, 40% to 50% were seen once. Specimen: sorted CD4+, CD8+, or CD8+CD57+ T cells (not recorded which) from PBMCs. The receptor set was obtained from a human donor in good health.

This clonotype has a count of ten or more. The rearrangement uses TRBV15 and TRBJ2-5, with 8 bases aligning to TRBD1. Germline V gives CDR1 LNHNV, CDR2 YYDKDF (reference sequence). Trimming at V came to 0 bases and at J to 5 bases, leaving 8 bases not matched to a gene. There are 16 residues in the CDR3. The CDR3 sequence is CATSRDLAGGYETQYF. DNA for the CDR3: TGTGCCACCAGCAGAGATCTGGCAGGGGGCTATGAGACCCAGTACTTC.

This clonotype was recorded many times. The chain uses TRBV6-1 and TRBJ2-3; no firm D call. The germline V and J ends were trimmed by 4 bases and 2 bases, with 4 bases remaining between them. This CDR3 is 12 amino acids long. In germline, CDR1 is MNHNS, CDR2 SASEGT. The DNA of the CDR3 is TGTGCCAGCAGTGCGACCACAGATACGCAGTATTTT. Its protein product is CASSATTDTQYF.

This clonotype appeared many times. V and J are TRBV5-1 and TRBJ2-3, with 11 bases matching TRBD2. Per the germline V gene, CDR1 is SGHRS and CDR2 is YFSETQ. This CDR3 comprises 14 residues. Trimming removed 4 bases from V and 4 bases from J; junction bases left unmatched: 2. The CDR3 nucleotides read TGCGCCAGCAGCCCACTAGCGGGAGCAGATACGCAGTATTTT. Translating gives CASSPLAGADTQYF.

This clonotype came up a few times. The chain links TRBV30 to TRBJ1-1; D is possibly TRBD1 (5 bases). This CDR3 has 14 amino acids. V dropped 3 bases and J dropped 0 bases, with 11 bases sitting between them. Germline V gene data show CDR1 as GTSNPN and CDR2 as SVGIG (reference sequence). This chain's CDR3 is CAWRIDSVNTEAFF. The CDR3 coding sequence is TGTGCCTGGAGGATCGACAGCGTGAACACTGAAGCTTTCTTT.

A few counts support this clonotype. CDR3 region: CASSSGTGGYEQYF. CDR3 sequence (DNA): TGTGCCAGCAGTTCCGGGACAGGGGGCTACGAGCAGTACTTC. The chain uses TRBV7-9 and TRBJ2-7; 11 bases map to TRBD1. There are 14 residues in the CDR3. CDR1 is SEHNR and CDR2 is FQNEAQ in the germline V gene (reference sequence). The V and J ends lost 6 bases and 3 bases, in that order; junction bases with no gene match: 4.

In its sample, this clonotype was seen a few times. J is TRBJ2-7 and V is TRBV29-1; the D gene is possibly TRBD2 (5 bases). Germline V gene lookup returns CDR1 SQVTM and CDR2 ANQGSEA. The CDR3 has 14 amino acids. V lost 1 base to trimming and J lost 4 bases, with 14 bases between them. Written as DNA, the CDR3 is TGCAGCGTTGAAGTGTCTGACCCGGGGTACGAGCAGTACTTC. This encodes CSVEVSDPGYEQYF.

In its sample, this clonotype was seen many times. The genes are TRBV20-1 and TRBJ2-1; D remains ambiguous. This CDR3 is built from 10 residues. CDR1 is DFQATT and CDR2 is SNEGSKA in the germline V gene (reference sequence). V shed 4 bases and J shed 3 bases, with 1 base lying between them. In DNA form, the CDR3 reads TGCAGTGCTAACTACAATGAGCAGTTCTTC. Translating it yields CSANYNEQFF.

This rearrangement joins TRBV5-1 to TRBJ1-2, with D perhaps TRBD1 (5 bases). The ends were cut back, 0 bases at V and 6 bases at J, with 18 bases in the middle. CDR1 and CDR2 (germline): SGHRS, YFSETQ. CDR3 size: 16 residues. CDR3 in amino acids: CASSLDPTLKGDGYTF. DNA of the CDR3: TGCGCCAGCAGCTTGGATCCTACGCTCAAAGGGGATGGCTACACCTTC.

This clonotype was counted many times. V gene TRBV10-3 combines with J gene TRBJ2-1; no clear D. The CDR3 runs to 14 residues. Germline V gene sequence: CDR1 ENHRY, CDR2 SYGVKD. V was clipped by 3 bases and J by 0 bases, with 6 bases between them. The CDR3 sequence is CAISDLGSYNEQFF. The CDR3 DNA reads TGTGCCATCAGTGATCTGGGCTCCTACAATGAGCAGTTCTTC.